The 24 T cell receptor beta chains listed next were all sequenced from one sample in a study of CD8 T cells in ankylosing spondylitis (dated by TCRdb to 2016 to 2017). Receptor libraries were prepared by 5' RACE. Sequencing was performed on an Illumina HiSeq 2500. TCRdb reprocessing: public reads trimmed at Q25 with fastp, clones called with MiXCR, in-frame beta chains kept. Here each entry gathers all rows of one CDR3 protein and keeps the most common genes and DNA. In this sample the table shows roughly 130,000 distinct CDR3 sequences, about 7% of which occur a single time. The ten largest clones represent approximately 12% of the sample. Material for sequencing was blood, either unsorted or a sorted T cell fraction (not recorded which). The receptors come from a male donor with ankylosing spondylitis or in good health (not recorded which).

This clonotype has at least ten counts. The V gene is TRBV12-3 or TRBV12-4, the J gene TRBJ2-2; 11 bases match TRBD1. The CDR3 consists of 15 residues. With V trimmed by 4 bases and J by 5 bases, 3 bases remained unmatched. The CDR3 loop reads CASSSGTGGTGELFF. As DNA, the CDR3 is TGTGCCAGCAGTTCCGGGACAGGGGGGACCGGGGAGCTGTTTTTT.

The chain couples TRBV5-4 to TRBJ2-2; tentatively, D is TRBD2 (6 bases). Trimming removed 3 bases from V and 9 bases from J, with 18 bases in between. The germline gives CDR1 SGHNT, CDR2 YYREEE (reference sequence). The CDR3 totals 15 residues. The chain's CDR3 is CASSYVTSPSRELFF. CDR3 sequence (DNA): TGTGCCAGCAGCTACGTGACTAGTCCCAGCCGGGAGCTGTTTTTT.

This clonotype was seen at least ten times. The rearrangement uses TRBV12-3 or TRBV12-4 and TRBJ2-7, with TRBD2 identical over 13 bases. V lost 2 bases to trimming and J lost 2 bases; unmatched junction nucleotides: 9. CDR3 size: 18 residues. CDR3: CASSLSLTSGRNTYEQYF. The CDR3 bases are TGTGCCAGCAGTTTATCGCTGACTAGCGGGAGGAACACCTACGAGCAGTACTTC.

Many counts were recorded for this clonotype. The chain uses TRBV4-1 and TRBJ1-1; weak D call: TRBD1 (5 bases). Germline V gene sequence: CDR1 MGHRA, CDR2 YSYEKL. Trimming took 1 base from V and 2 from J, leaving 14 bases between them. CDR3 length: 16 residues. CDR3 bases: TGCGCCAGCAGCCAAGGGGAGGACATCCCTAACACTGAAGCTTTCTTT. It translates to CASSQGEDIPNTEAFF.

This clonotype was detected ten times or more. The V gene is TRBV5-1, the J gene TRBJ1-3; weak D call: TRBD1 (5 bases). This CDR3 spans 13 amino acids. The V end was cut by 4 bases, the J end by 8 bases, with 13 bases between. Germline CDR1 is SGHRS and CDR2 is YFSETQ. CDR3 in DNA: TGCGCCAGCAGCCCGGGGACGGCGGACACCATATATTTT. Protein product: CASSPGTADTIYF.

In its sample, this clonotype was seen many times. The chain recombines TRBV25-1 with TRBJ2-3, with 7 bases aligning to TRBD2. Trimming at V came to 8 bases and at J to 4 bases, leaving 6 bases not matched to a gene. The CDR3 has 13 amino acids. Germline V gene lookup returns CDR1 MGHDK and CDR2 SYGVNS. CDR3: CASRSRGADTQYF. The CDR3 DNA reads TGTGCCAGCCGGTCCCGGGGGGCAGATACGCAGTATTTT.

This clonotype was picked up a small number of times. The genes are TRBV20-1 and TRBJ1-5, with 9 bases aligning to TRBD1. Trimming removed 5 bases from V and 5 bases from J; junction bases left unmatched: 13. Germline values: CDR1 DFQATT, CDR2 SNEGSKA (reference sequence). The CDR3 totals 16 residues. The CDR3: CSAPTAGTGTDQPQHF. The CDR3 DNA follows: TGCAGTGCTCCAACAGCCGGGACAGGGACGGATCAGCCCCAGCATTTT.

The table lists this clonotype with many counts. Here the CDR3 DNA reads TGTGCCAGCAGCTTGGGCTCGCAGGGCGGCTATGGCTACACCTTC. It specifies CASSLGSQGGYGYTF. The chain has TRBV5-6 and TRBJ1-2, with a possible D match to TRBD1 (5 bases). Germline lookup yields CDR1 SGHDT and CDR2 YYEEEE. Trimming left V 0 bases short and J 4 bases short, with 13 bases between. The CDR3 spans 15 residues.

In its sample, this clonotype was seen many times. In DNA, the CDR3 is TGCAGCGTCGGTAGTTTTGTCTCCTACAATGAGCAGTTCTTC. Its protein is CSVGSFVSYNEQFF. This chain uses TRBV29-1 with TRBJ2-1, with D uncertain. Trimming cost V 6 bases and J 0 bases, with 12 bases left between them. CDR1 SQVTM and CDR2 ANQGSEA come from the germline V gene. CDR3 length: 14 amino acids.

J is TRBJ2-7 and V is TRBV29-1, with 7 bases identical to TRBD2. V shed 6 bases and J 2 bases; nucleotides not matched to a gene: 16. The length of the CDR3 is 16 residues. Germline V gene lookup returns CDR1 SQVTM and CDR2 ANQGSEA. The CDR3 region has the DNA TGCAGCGTGGCCTCTCCCCACAGCGGGGAAACCTACGAGCAGTACTTC. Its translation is CSVASPHSGETYEQYF.

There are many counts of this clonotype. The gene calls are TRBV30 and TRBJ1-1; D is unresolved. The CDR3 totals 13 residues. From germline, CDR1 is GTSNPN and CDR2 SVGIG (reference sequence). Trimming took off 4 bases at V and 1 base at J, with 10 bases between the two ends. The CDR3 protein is CAWTLRRNTEAFF. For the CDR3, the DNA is TGTGCCTGGACTCTTCGGAGGAACACTGAAGCTTTCTTT.

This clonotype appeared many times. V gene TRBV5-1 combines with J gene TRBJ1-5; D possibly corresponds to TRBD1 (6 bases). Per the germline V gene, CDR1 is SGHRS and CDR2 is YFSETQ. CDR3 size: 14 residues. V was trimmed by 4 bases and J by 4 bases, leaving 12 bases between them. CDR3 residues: CASSEGGGNQPQHF. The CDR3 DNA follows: TGCGCCAGCAGCGAAGGGGGGGGAAATCAGCCCCAGCATTTT.

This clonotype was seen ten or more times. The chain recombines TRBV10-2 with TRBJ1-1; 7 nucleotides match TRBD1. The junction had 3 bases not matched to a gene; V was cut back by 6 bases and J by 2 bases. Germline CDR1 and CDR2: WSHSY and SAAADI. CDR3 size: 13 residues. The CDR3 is CASSRGTNTEAFF. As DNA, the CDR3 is TGCGCCAGCAGCAGGGGGACCAACACTGAAGCTTTCTTT.

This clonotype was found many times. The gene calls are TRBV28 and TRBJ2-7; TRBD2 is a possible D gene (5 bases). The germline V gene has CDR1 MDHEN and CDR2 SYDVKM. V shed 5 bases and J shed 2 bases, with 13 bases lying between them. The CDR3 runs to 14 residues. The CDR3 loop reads CASSLRTLTYEQYF. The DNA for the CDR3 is TGTGCCAGCAGTCTTCGGACTTTAACCTACGAGCAGTACTTC.

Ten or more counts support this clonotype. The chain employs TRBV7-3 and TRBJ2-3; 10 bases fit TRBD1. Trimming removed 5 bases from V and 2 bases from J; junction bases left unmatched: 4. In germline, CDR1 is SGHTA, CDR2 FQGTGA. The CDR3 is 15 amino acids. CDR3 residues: CASSEDRGYTDTQYF. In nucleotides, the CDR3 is TGTGCCAGCAGCGAGGACAGGGGGTACACAGATACGCAGTATTTT.

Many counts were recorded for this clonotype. CDR3 coding DNA: TGCAGTGCTTTTCTAGCGGGGGGGCGATCGGATACGCAGTATTTT. Translating it yields CSAFLAGGRSDTQYF. The genes are TRBV20-1 and TRBJ2-3; TRBD2 matches 12 bases. The germline CDR1 and CDR2 sequences are DFQATT and SNEGSKA (reference sequence). The junction had 9 bases not matched to a gene; V was cut back by 5 bases and J by 6 bases. The CDR3 runs to 15 residues.

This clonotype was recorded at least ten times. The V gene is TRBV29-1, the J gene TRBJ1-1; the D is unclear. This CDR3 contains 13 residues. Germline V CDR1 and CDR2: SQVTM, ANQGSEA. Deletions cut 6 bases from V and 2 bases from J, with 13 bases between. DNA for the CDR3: TGCAGCGTGTTCCGGGTTCTCAACACTGAAGCTTTCTTT. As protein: CSVFRVLNTEAFF.

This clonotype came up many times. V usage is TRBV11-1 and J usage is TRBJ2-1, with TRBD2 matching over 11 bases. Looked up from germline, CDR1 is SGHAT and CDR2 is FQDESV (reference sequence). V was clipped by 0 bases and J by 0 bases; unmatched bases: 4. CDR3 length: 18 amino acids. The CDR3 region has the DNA TGTGCCAGCAGCTTAGCCTCCCTAGCGGGGGGCTCCTACAATGAGCAGTTCTTC. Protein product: CASSLASLAGGSYNEQFF.

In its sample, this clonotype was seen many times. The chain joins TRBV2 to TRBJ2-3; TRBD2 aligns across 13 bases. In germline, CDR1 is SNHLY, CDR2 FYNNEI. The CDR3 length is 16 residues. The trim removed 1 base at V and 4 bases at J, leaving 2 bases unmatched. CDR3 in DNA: TGTGCCAGCAGTGAAGGACTAGCGGGGGGCGCAGATACGCAGTATTTT. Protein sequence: CASSEGLAGGADTQYF.

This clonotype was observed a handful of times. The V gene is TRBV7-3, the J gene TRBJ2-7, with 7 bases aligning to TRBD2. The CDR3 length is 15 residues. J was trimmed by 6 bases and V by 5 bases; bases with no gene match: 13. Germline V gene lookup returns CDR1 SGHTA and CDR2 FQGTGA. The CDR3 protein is CASSAGEGTIGEQYF. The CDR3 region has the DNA TGTGCCAGCAGCGCCGGGGAGGGGACTATCGGCGAGCAGTACTTC.

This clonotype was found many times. The CDR3 DNA reads as TGCGCCAGCAGCTTGTTGGTGCGGACAGGGGGTTCTAATTCACCCCTCCACTTT. It codes for CASSLLVRTGGSNSPLHF. The V call is TRBV5-1, the J call TRBJ1-6; 10 nucleotides align to TRBD1. This CDR3 is built from 18 residues. The trim removed 1 base at V and 6 bases at J, leaving 10 bases unmatched. Germline loops: CDR1 SGHRS, CDR2 YFSETQ.

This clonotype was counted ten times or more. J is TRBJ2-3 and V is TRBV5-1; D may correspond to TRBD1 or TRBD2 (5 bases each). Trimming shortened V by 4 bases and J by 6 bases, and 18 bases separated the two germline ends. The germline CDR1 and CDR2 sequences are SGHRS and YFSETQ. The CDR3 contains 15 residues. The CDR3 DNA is TGCGCCAGCAGCCCTGGGAGAGGGGAAGTCGATACGCAGTATTTT. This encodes CASSPGRGEVDTQYF.

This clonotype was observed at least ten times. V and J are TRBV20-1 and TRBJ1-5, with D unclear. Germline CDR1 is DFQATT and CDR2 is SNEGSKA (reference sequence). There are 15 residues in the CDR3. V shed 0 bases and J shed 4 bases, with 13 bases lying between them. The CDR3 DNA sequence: TGCAGTGCTAGAGAGGCCGCCGGATATAATCAGCCCCAGCATTTT. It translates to CSAREAAGYNQPQHF.

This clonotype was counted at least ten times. This CDR3 is CASSYRLTTGHYEQYF. The CDR3 DNA reads TGTGCCAGCAGTTACCGGCTGACGACTGGGCACTACGAGCAGTACTTC. V and J are TRBV28 and TRBJ2-7; D unresolved. The V gene lost 4 bases and the J gene lost 3 bases, with 19 bases spanning the gap. The CDR3 is 16 residues long. Germline V gene sequence: CDR1 MDHEN, CDR2 SYDVKM.